This TCR beta chain derives from a study of cytomegalovirus exposure and HLA in healthy donors. Study-level findings and limits: Follow-up analysis seemed to connect common viral pathogens with several of the most significant clusters identified.

To note about this clone: Its antigen is currently unknown.

From germline, CDR1 is MNHEY and CDR2 SMNVEV (reference sequence). Trimming pared 8 bases from V and 4 bases from J, leaving 14 bases between. The CDR3 length is 13 residues. This PCR relied on a set of 60 Vbeta primers and 13 Jbeta primers. Profiled with immunoSEQ multiplex PCR; TCRdb holds only in-frame clones, not every one. This repertoire shows under 200,000 clones, around nine tenths found once; its top ten account for approximately 2%. The clonotype originates from a young woman in good health and CMV-seronegative. Sequencing used PBMCs. The gene calls are TRBV27 and TRBJ1-2; tentatively, D is TRBD1 (6 bases). CDR3: CASGPRGSYGYTF. CDR3 sequence (DNA): TGTGCCAGCGGACCCAGGGGCTCCTATGGCTACACCTTC.